Listed below are T cell receptor beta chains from one sample, sequenced in a study of Ad26.COV2.S vaccination and SARS-CoV-2 variants. This table comes from immunoSEQ multiplex PCR, and its TCRdb copy is limited to in-frame clones, with some not included. This table has about 500,000 clones, about nine tenths appearing once. The sample consisted of peripheral blood, taken in a trial of Ad26.COV2.S vaccine versus placebo. These receptors were collected from a person between 18 and 60 years old who received the Ad26.COV2.S COVID-19 vaccine or a placebo. Both conserved end residues are part of each CDR3. The order of the fields is J gene, V gene, clone size, D gene, CDR3 DNA, CDR3 protein. A D gene is named only where the DNA matches it firmly. Clone size appears in some rows only: once, few, many, or a class for an expanded clone.

>TRBJ1-2|TRBV6-6|-|-
TGTGCCAGCAGTTACCCCCAGTCACTCTATGGCTACACCTTC
CASSYPQSLYGYTF
>TRBJ2-7|TRBV4-3|-|-
TGCGCCAGCAGCCAAGATAGGCAGGGATTGTACGAGCAGTACTTC
CASSQDRQGLYEQYF
>TRBJ1-5|TRBV6-2/TRBV6-3|-|TRBD1
TGTGCCAGCAGTTACTGGGGGACAGGGTTGGGCAATCAGCCCCAGCATTTT
CASSYWGTGLGNQPQHF
>TRBJ2-7|TRBV7-2|-|-
TGTGCCAGCAGCCGGTTGGGGGCAGGGGCGAACTACGAGCAGTACTTC
CASSRLGAGANYEQYF
>TRBJ2-7|TRBV29-1|-|TRBD1
TGCAGCGTTGAATATTCCACTCCAAACCAGGGGGCATCCTACGAGCAGTACTTC
CSVEYSTPNQGASYEQYF
>TRBJ2-1|TRBV5-8|-|TRBD2
TGTGCCAGCAGCTCCAGCGGGGGGGTAAACAATGAGCAGTTCTTC
CASSSSGGVNNEQFF
>TRBJ2-1|TRBV19|-|TRBD2
TGTGCCAGCAGACCTCGGGGGGAAGGAGAGCAGTTCTTC
CASRPRGEGEQFF
>TRBJ2-1|TRBV12-3/TRBV12-4|-|-
TGTGCCAGCACCGACTGGCAGTTTAATGAGCAGTTCTTC
CASTDWQFNEQFF
>TRBJ2-2|TRBV5-1|once|-
TGCGCCAGCAGCACCACGATGACCGGGGAGCTGTTTTTT
CASSTTMTGELFF
>TRBJ2-7|TRBV10-2|-|TRBD2
TGCGCCAGCAGTGAGTGGCGGGGGGTTGCCTACGAGCAGTACTTC
CASSEWRGVAYEQYF
>TRBJ2-7|TRBV7-9|-|TRBD1
TGTGCCAGCAGCTTCGTTGGGACAGTTTCCTACGAGCAGTACTTC
CASSFVGTVSYEQYF
>TRBJ2-1|TRBV6-5|-|-
TGTGCCAGCAGTTACTCGAGGAGCGCGAATGAGCAGTTCTTC
CASSYSRSANEQFF
>TRBJ1-5|TRBV5-1|once|-
TGCGCCAGCAGCTTGACGGGAGGGCCTAATCAGCCCCAGCATTTT
CASSLTGGPNQPQHF
>TRBJ2-3|TRBV5-1|-|TRBD1
TGCGCCAGCAGCCTAGGGGGCGCGACAGATACGCAGTATTTT
CASSLGGATDTQYF
>TRBJ2-7|TRBV28|-|TRBD1
TGTGCCAGCAGTTTGGGGGACAGGGAAATATCCTACGAGCAGTACTTC
CASSLGDREISYEQYF
>TRBJ2-6|TRBV7-8|-|-
TGTGCCAGCAGCTTTTGGGGGCTGGCTACTGGGGCCAACGTCCTGACTTTC
CASSFWGLATGANVLTF
>TRBJ1-1|TRBV4-3|once|-
TGCGCCAGCAGCCAAGAGGGCCTACCGAACACTGAAGCTTTCTTT
CASSQEGLPNTEAFF
>TRBJ2-2|TRBV29-1|-|TRBD2
TGCAGCGTGAGCGGGGGGTCTTCCACCGGGGAGCTGTTTTTT
CSVSGGSSTGELFF
>TRBJ1-3|TRBV28|-|-
TGTGCCAGCAGTTTTAGGTTACGAAACACCATATATTTT
CASSFRLRNTIYF
>TRBJ2-2|TRBV19|-|-
TGTGCCAGTAGTATATCAGGGACCGGGGAGCTGTTTTTT
CASSISGTGELFF
>TRBJ2-1|TRBV27|-|TRBD2
TGTGCCAGCAGCGACCTGACTAGCGGCAATGAGCAGTTCTTC
CASSDLTSGNEQFF
>TRBJ2-1|TRBV28|once|TRBD2
TGTGCCAGCAGAATAGCGGGGCAGTGGAATGAGCAGTTCTTC
CASRIAGQWNEQFF
>TRBJ1-4|TRBV30|-|TRBD1
TGTGCCTGGAACAGGGGCACAGGTGAAAAACTGTTTTTT
CAWNRGTGEKLFF
>TRBJ2-1|TRBV6-2/TRBV6-3|-|-
TGTGCCAGCAGTTATAGGTGGGAGGCGTACAATGAGCAGTTCTTC
CASSYRWEAYNEQFF
>TRBJ2-3|TRBV7-2|once|TRBD1
TGTGCCAGCAGCGAGGGACAGGGGAGACTCACAGATACGCAGTATTTT
CASSEGQGRLTDTQYF
>TRBJ1-3|TRBV7-2|-|-
TGTGCCAGCAGCACGGGACTAAGTATTTCCTCTGGAAACACCATATATTTT
CASSTGLSISSGNTIYF
>TRBJ1-3|TRBV2|-|-
TGTGCCAGCAGTGAGCAGGGAGGAGCGGGAAACACCATATATTTT
CASSEQGGAGNTIYF
>TRBJ2-1|TRBV11-2|-|TRBD2
TGTGCCAGCAGAAGTACTAGCGGGTCCGTCAATGAGCAGTTCTTC
CASRSTSGSVNEQFF
>TRBJ1-2|TRBV19|-|-
TGTGCCAGTAGTGGGACGGGCCTCGATTTAAACTATGGCTACACCTTC
CASSGTGLDLNYGYTF
>TRBJ2-1|TRBV15|-|-
TGTGCCACCAGCAGACTAGAAAAGGGCGATGAGCAGTTCTTC
CATSRLEKGDEQFF
>TRBJ1-5|TRBV29-1|-|-
TGCAGCGTTACCACCCGGGACCTTAATCAGCCCCAGCATTTT
CSVTTRDLNQPQHF
>TRBJ2-7|TRBV5-1|-|-
TGCGCCAGCAGCTTGGTGGTCGACAATACCTACGAGCAGTACTTC
CASSLVVDNTYEQYF
>TRBJ2-4|TRBV30|-|-
TGTGCCTGGAGTGTATCGGGGGGCAGGGTGACCAAAAACATTCAGTACTTC
CAWSVSGGRVTKNIQYF
>TRBJ2-3|TRBV7-3|few|TRBD2
TGTGCCAGCAGCTTAACAGGCGGGAGGGGCGCAGATACGCAGTATTTT
CASSLTGGRGADTQYF
>TRBJ1-4|TRBV4-1|-|-
TGCGCCAGCAGCCACACTAATGAAAAACTGTTTTTT
CASSHTNEKLFF
>TRBJ1-1|TRBV2|-|-
TGTGCCAGCAGAGTGTTCATGAACACTGAAGCTTTCTTT
CASRVFMNTEAFF
>TRBJ1-5|TRBV15|few|-
TGTGCCACCAGCAGAGGTTTTAGGATGGATCAGCCCCAGCATTTT
CATSRGFRMDQPQHF
>TRBJ1-2|TRBV5-1|-|-
TGCGCCAGCAGCTTGGAAACACGGTCCTATGGCTACACCTTC
CASSLETRSYGYTF
>TRBJ2-3|TRBV6-2/TRBV6-3|-|TRBD2
TGTGCCAGCAGTTACTTCCTGGGACTAGCGTTAAGCACAGATACGCAGTATTTT
CASSYFLGLALSTDTQYF
>TRBJ1-6|TRBV3-1/TRBV3-2|-|-
TGTGCCAGCAGCCGAGAGATAAGCAGCACCCTAAATTCACCCCTCCACTTT
CASSREISSTLNSPLHF
>TRBJ2-1|TRBV5-1|-|-
TGCGCCAGCAGCCGCGATACAGGGGGGGCCTCCCCCAATGAGCAGTTCTTC
CASSRDTGGASPNEQFF
>TRBJ1-1|TRBV28|-|TRBD1
TGTGCCAGCAGTGGGAGGGACAGATTGAACACTGAAGCTTTCTTT
CASSGRDRLNTEAFF
>TRBJ1-5|TRBV3-1/TRBV3-2|-|-
TGTGCCAGCAGCCAAGATCTAGCCGGGGGGGGGCAGCCCCAGCATTTT
CASSQDLAGGGQPQHF
>TRBJ1-6|TRBV23-1|-|-
TGCGCCAGCAGTCAAAACCCCGATCGGGGGTCACCCCTCCACTTT
CASSQNPDRGSPLHF
>TRBJ2-1|TRBV6-5|-|-
TGTGCCAGCAGGGGCCAGGACGGGACCTACAATGAGCAGTTCTTC
CASRGQDGTYNEQFF
>TRBJ1-1|TRBV5-4|-|-
TGTGCCAGCAGCTTGGCCGGAGGGAACACTGAAGCTTTCTTT
CASSLAGGNTEAFF
>TRBJ2-5|TRBV19|-|-
TGTGCCAGTAGTAACTCGGGCGGGGCGGGAGAGACCCAGTACTTC
CASSNSGGAGETQYF
>TRBJ1-5|TRBV7-7|-|-
TGTGCTAGCCCCATATGTCCACGCAGGTGGAATCAGCCCCAGCATTTT
CASPICPRRWNQPQHF
>TRBJ2-7|TRBV3-1/TRBV3-2|-|TRBD1
TGTGCCAGCAGCCGGACAGGGCTCTACGAGCAGTACTTC
CASSRTGLYEQYF